This passage covers 19 T cell receptor beta chains from one sample sequenced in a study of T cells of healthy individuals. Each CDR3 protein gets one entry after TCRdb re-called the 5' RACE reads with MiXCR. The sample consists of fewer than 90,000 distinct CDR3 sequences, roughly 5% of them appearing once. All receptors come from a female donor in good health.

Ten or more counts support this clonotype. The chain uses TRBV4-1 and TRBJ2-6; D gene uncertain. Trimming took off 1 base at V and 0 bases at J, with 4 bases between the two ends. The CDR3 length is 15 residues. Germline V gene sequence: CDR1 MGHRA, CDR2 YSYEKL. CDR3 coding DNA: TGCGCCAGCAGCCAAGGGAGCTCTGGGGCCAACGTCCTGACTTTC. This translates into CASSQGSSGANVLTF.

At least ten counts were recorded for this clonotype. The chain carries TRBV10-3 and TRBJ2-7; D possibly corresponds to TRBD1 (6 bases). The length of the CDR3 is 13 residues. Between the trimmed V and J ends, which lost 4 bases and 5 bases, there was a span of 12 bases. The germline V gene has CDR1 ENHRY and CDR2 SYGVKD. The CDR3 DNA sequence: TGTGCCATCAGTGTAGGGGGATTCGACGAGCAGTACTTC. It is translated as CAISVGGFDEQYF.

This clonotype appeared many times. The V and J genes are TRBV10-3 and TRBJ1-6; D unresolved. Between the trimmed V and J ends, which lost 2 bases and 7 bases, there was a span of 12 bases. Germline CDR1 is ENHRY and CDR2 is SYGVKD. The CDR3 loop spans 15 amino acids. For the CDR3, the DNA is TGTGCCATCAGTGAGGACAACCGGGCCAATTCACCCCTCCACTTT. Protein sequence: CAISEDNRANSPLHF.

In its sample, this clonotype was seen a few times. The V and J genes are TRBV7-9 and TRBJ2-1, with 12 bases matching TRBD2. The CDR3 consists of 16 residues. Per the germline V gene, CDR1 is SEHNR and CDR2 is FQNEAQ (reference sequence). J was trimmed by 7 bases and V by 2 bases; bases with no gene match: 6. The CDR3 DNA sequence: TGTGCCAGCAGCTTACCTAGCGGGAGGGCGGGGAATGAGCAGTTCTTC. It is translated as CASSLPSGRAGNEQFF.

This clonotype was detected many times. The gene calls are TRBV28 and TRBJ2-6; the D gene could be TRBD1 or TRBD2 (5 bases each). V was pared by 1 base and J by 0 bases, with 13 bases between. The CDR3 sequence is 18 residues long. Germline V lookup: CDR1 MDHEN, CDR2 SYDVKM. The CDR3 here is CASSLSGTGSSGANVLTF. The CDR3 region has the DNA TGTGCCAGCAGTTTATCCGGGACCGGTAGCTCTGGGGCCAACGTCCTGACTTTC.

A few counts support this clonotype. This chain links TRBV5-6 with TRBJ2-1; a possible D gene is TRBD2 (7 bases). Germline CDR1 SGHDT, CDR2 YYEEEE. Trimming shortened V by 6 bases and J by 6 bases, and 19 bases separated the two germline ends. The CDR3 has 15 residues. CDR3: CASMGGQPESNEQFF. The CDR3 nucleotides are TGTGCCAGCATGGGGGGGCAGCCCGAAAGCAATGAGCAGTTCTTC.

This clonotype was seen repeatedly, ten times or more. The CDR3 DNA follows: TGTGCCATCAGTGACGCGGGAAATAATGAAAAACTGTTTTTT. It encodes CAISDAGNNEKLFF. V is TRBV10-3 and J is TRBJ1-4, with D uncertain. V lost 3 bases and J 4 bases, leaving 9 bases between the germline ends. Germline V gene data show CDR1 as ENHRY and CDR2 as SYGVKD. The length of the CDR3 is 14 residues.

This clonotype was counted ten times or more. The chain couples TRBV6-5 to TRBJ1-2; maybe TRBD1 (6 bases). This CDR3 region has 15 residues. Germline loops: CDR1 MNHEY, CDR2 SVGAGI. Trimming left V 6 bases short and J 4 bases short, with 18 bases between. The CDR3 nucleotides read TGTGCCAGCAGGCAGGACACAGGGAAACTCTATGGCTACACCTTC. It encodes CASRQDTGKLYGYTF.

This clonotype was detected only a few times. The chain recombines TRBV4-3 with TRBJ2-1; D is perhaps TRBD1 (8 bases). Germline values: CDR1 LGHNA, CDR2 YSLEER. Trimming took 4 bases from V and 4 from J, leaving 20 bases between them. The CDR3 is 17 residues long. The CDR3 is CASSRGGTGGGYNEQFF. CDR3 in DNA: TGCGCCAGCAGCCGGGGGGGGACAGGAGGGGGATACAATGAGCAGTTCTTC.

This clonotype was observed at least ten times. The chain joins TRBV5-1 to TRBJ1-5; no reliable D call. V was pared by 0 bases and J by 4 bases, with 8 bases between. The CDR3 contains 14 residues. Germline CDR1 is SGHRS and CDR2 is YFSETQ. DNA of the CDR3: TGCGCCAGCAGCTTGGATGGGAGGAATCAGCCCCAGCATTTT. As protein: CASSLDGRNQPQHF.

The table lists this clonotype with a few counts. V and J are TRBV7-9 and TRBJ1-1, with D hard to call. CDR1 is SEHNR and CDR2 is FQNEAQ in the germline V gene (reference sequence). The CDR3 has 14 residues. V lost 2 bases and J 8 bases, leaving 15 bases between the germline ends. The CDR3 DNA reads as TGTGCCAGCAGCTTATGGCCCGACCAGAACGAAGCTTTCTTT. Protein product: CASSLWPDQNEAFF. Drawing the rest from reference TRBV7-9 and TRBJ1-1, the complete variable domain is DTGVSQNPRHKITKRGQNVTFRCDPISEHNRLYWYRQTLGQGPEFLTYFQNEAQLEKSRLLSDRFSAERPKGSFSTLEIQRTEQGDSAMYLCASSLWPDQNEAFFGQGTRLTVV.

CDR3 bases: TGTGCCAGCAGGGAGGATAGCGTCTCCTACAATGAGCAGTTCTTC. It specifies CASREDSVSYNEQFF. The chain joins TRBV5-5 to TRBJ2-1, with D perhaps matching TRBD2 (5 bases). Trimming removed 5 bases from V and 0 bases from J, with 12 bases in between. Germline V CDR1 and CDR2: SGHKS, YYEKEE (reference sequence). This CDR3 has 15 amino acids. The full variable domain, with the rest looked up from reference TRBV5-5 and TRBJ2-1, is DAGVTQSPTHLIKTRGQQVTLRCSPISGHKSVSWYQQVLGQGPQFIFQYYEKEERGRGNFPDRFSARQFPNYSSELNVNALLLGDSALYLCASREDSVSYNEQFFGPGTRLTVL.

DNA of the CDR3: TGTGCCAGCACCGAAGGGTACCGAGCTTTCTTT. This encodes CASTEGYRAFF. This chain joins TRBV6-5 and TRBJ1-1; no clear D. This CDR3 is 11 amino acids long. Germline loops: CDR1 MNHEY, CDR2 SVGAGI. V was pared by 7 bases and J by 10 bases, with 13 bases between.

At least ten counts were recorded for this clonotype. The chain employs TRBV29-1 and TRBJ2-7; 12 nucleotides line up with TRBD1. Losses at the gene ends were 7 bases for V and 5 bases for J; bases not matched to a gene: 9. This CDR3 is built from 14 residues. Looked up from germline, CDR1 is SQVTM and CDR2 is ANQGSEA. CDR3 amino acids: CSARDRGPPDEQYF. The DNA of the CDR3 is TGCAGCGCGAGGGACAGGGGGCCGCCTGACGAGCAGTACTTC.

The table lists this clonotype with a few counts. The V and J genes are TRBV11-2 and TRBJ2-7; TRBD2 matches at 10 bases. The CDR3 spans 15 residues. Trimming at V came to 2 bases and at J to 0 bases, leaving 1 base not matched to a gene. Germline V gene sequence: CDR1 SGHAT, CDR2 FQNNGV. This CDR3 reads CASSLTSGTSYEQYF. CDR3 nucleotide sequence: TGTGCCAGCAGCTTAACTAGCGGGACCTCCTACGAGCAGTACTTC.

In this sample, this clonotype turned up many times. The V call is TRBV4-3, the J call TRBJ2-6; a possible D gene is TRBD2 (6 bases). This CDR3 has 15 residues. The V and J ends lost 4 bases and 0 bases respectively, with 7 bases between them. Germline CDR1 is LGHNA and CDR2 is YSLEER. DNA for the CDR3: TGCGCCAGCAGCCGGCGGGGCTCTGGGGCCAACGTCCTGACTTTC. It translates to CASSRRGSGANVLTF.

Many counts were recorded for this clonotype. The chain couples TRBV19 to TRBJ2-5; D is perhaps TRBD1 (6 bases). CDR1 and CDR2 (germline): LNHDA, SQIVND (reference sequence). Trimming left V 9 bases short and J 2 bases short, with 13 bases between. CDR3 length equals 13 residues. CDR3 in DNA: TGTGCCAGCGTACAGGGAACTCAAGAGACCCAGTACTTC. It specifies CASVQGTQETQYF.

The sample holds many counts of this clonotype. This chain links TRBV12-3 or TRBV12-4 with TRBJ1-2; the match to TRBD1 covers 10 bases. V was clipped by 4 bases and J by 1 base; unmatched bases: 9. The CDR3 has 17 residues. The CDR3 nucleotides read TGTGCCAGCAGTTACACCTCCGGGACAGGGGTTAACTATGGCTACACCTTC. Amino acid sequence: CASSYTSGTGVNYGYTF.

There are many counts of this clonotype. The chain is built from TRBV12-3 or TRBV12-4 and TRBJ2-5; either TRBD1 or TRBD2 may supply D (5 bases each). With 6 bases removed from V and 5 bases from J, the gap between germline ends came to 13 bases. This CDR3 region has 13 residues. CDR3 bases: TGTGCCAGCAGCCCCCCAGAGGGGGAGACCCAGTACTTC. This sequence encodes CASSPPEGETQYF.